Below, 6 T cell receptor beta chains from the same sample are listed, as sequenced in a study of CD8 T cells in Susac syndrome. Reverse transcription used 0.5 to 1 ug RNA and random hexamers. TCRdb called the immunoSEQ multiplex PCR reads again in MiXCR, with one record for every CDR3 protein. The repertoire includes some 110,000 distinct CDR3 sequences, around 94% of them detected once, and 0.085% to 0.09% sits in the top ten. Sample: CD4+ T cells from PBMCs. These receptors all stem from a human donor in good health.

CDR3 in DNA: TGCGCCAGCAGATCCGGGACAGTGACTGCGAGGTACTACGAGCAGTACTTC. Encoded protein: CASRSGTVTARYYEQYF. The chain has TRBV5-1 and TRBJ2-7; 7 bases line up with TRBD1. V gave up 5 bases and J gave up 3 bases; unmatched junction bases: 17. The CDR3 runs to 17 residues. Germline V gives CDR1 SGHRS, CDR2 YFSETQ.

This clonotype was detected once. The chain links TRBV5-1 to TRBJ2-3; D uncertain. Between the trimmed V and J ends, which lost 4 bases and 0 bases, there was a span of 12 bases. CDR3 length equals 15 residues. From germline, CDR1 is SGHRS and CDR2 YFSETQ. The CDR3 sequence is CASSPDLTSTDTQYF. CDR3 nucleotides: TGCGCCAGCAGCCCGGACCTCACTAGCACAGATACGCAGTATTTT. Full variable domain (remainder filled in from reference TRBV5-1 and TRBJ2-3): KAGVTQTPRYLIKTRGQQVTLSCSPISGHRSVSWYQQTPGQGLQFLFEYFSETQRNKGNFPGRFSGRQFSNSRSEMNVSTLELGDSALYLCASSPDLTSTDTQYFGPGTRLTVL.

This clonotype was seen just once. The chain employs TRBV6-6 and TRBJ2-5; 10 bases match TRBD2. The ends lost 5 bases at V and 8 bases at J; junction bases unmatched: 5. CDR1 MNHNY and CDR2 SVGAGI come from the germline V gene (reference sequence). The CDR3 runs to 13 residues. The CDR3 spells CASSPSSGRTQYF. The CDR3 coding sequence is TGTGCCAGCAGTCCATCTAGCGGGAGAACCCAGTACTTC.

This chain connects TRBV10-2 to TRBJ1-1, with 7 bases that match TRBD1. The CDR3 is made up of 11 amino acids. The V gene's germline CDR1 is WSHSY and CDR2 SAAADI. V gave up 6 bases and J gave up 10 bases; unmatched junction bases: 5. The CDR3 loop reads CASRTGSGAFF. The CDR3 DNA reads as TGCGCCAGCAGGACAGGGAGCGGAGCTTTCTTT.

The V gene is TRBV29-1, the J gene TRBJ2-7; 7 bases line up with TRBD1. The CDR3 totals 15 residues. V lost 6 bases and J lost 6; bases outside the gene matches: 17. Germline lookup yields CDR1 SQVTM and CDR2 ANQGSEA. CDR3 amino acids: CSVQDVDRVISEQYF. CDR3 bases: TGCAGCGTGCAGGACGTAGACAGGGTAATAAGCGAGCAGTACTTC.

The rearrangement joins TRBV29-1 to TRBJ2-1; D may correspond to TRBD1 or TRBD2 (5 bases each). This CDR3 spans 12 amino acids. Trimming took 0 bases from V and 15 from J, leaving 15 bases between them. Germline CDR1 and CDR2: SQVTM and ANQGSEA. The CDR3 here is CSVEDGGRVAFF. In DNA, the CDR3 is TGCAGCGTTGAAGATGGAGGCAGGGTGGCGTTCTTC.